These 26 T cell receptor beta chains were all obtained from the same sample, sequenced in a study of T cell responses to AZD1222 COVID-19 vaccine. Clones were sequenced by immunoSEQ multiplex PCR, and TCRdb holds only the in-frame ones, with some missing. The sample contains some 120,000 clones, 92% of which appear only once. This specimen consisted of peripheral blood, obtained 28 days after the second AZD1222 dose. The receptors were sampled from an adult who received the AZD1222 COVID-19 vaccine.

The V gene is TRBV7-2, the J gene TRBJ2-7, with 7 nucleotides matching TRBD2. The germline V gene encodes CDR1 SGHTA and CDR2 FQGNSA. The CDR3 has 16 amino acids. Germline trimming cut 5 bases from V and 3 bases from J; bases unmatched to any gene: 13. The CDR3 DNA follows: TGTGCCAGCAGCACAGAGGGGTCTAGCGGCCTCTACGAGCAGTACTTC. Encoded protein: CASSTEGSSGLYEQYF.

The chain is built from TRBV28 and TRBJ1-4, with D unclear. Germline CDR1 reads MDHEN; CDR2 reads SYDVKM. The CDR3 extends over 14 amino acids. V lost 7 bases and J 7 bases, leaving 16 bases between the germline ends. The CDR3 DNA reads TGTGCCAGCATCTCCTCTGGTATAAGTGAAAAACTGTTTTTT. Protein sequence: CASISSGISEKLFF.

CDR3 DNA: TGTGCCAGCTCACCACTTGCCAGTCGGGGAAACACCATATATTTT. Amino acid sequence: CASSPLASRGNTIYF. V is TRBV18 and J is TRBJ1-3, with unresolved D. CDR3 length equals 15 residues. Germline CDR1 is KGHSH and CDR2 is LQKENI. V gave up 1 base and J gave up 4 bases, with 11 bases separating them.

This sequence joins TRBV29-1 and TRBJ2-1; D may match TRBD1 or TRBD2 (6 bases each). Trimming removed 1 base at V and 6 bases at J, with 16 bases between. This CDR3 has 15 amino acids. Germline CDR1 and CDR2: SQVTM and ANQGSEA. CDR3: CSVEVPKSGANEQFF. As DNA, the CDR3 is TGCAGCGTTGAAGTCCCCAAGTCGGGGGCCAATGAGCAGTTCTTC.

The chain's CDR3 is CASSSTGGSPDPYGYTF. CDR3 nucleotides: TGCGCCAGCAGCTCCACAGGGGGCTCACCCGATCCCTATGGCTACACCTTC. The chain links TRBV5-1 to TRBJ1-2, with 9 nucleotides matching TRBD1. The CDR3 is made up of 17 amino acids. Germline loops: CDR1 SGHRS, CDR2 YFSETQ. Trimming at V came to 3 bases and at J to 4 bases, leaving 13 bases not matched to a gene.

The gene calls are TRBV10-3 and TRBJ2-5, with TRBD1 matching 10 bases. Germline assignment: CDR1 ENHRY and CDR2 SYGVKD. This CDR3 region has 18 residues. With V trimmed by 6 bases and J by 0 bases, 13 bases remained unmatched. The CDR3 loop reads CAIRGKQSGTGDQETQYF. In nucleotides, the CDR3 is TGTGCCATCAGGGGGAAACAGAGCGGGACAGGGGACCAAGAGACCCAGTACTTC.

The rearrangement uses TRBV6-4 and TRBJ2-1; D is unresolved. CDR1 and CDR2 (germline): MRHNA, SNTAGT. V gave up 9 bases and J gave up 8 bases, with 8 bases separating them. The CDR3 has 10 amino acids. The CDR3 region has the DNA TGTGCCAGATTTGGGGATGAGCAGTTCTTC. It yields the protein CARFGDEQFF.

This clone appeared a single time. The chain has TRBV5-1 and TRBJ2-2; D remains unclear. Germline CDR1 is SGHRS and CDR2 is YFSETQ. Trimming took 3 bases from V and 0 from J, leaving 12 bases between them. The CDR3 spans 16 residues. The CDR3 loop reads CASSSATYTNTGELFF. In DNA form, the CDR3 reads TGCGCCAGCAGCTCGGCAACCTACACGAACACCGGGGAGCTGTTTTTT.

This sequence joins TRBV5-1 and TRBJ1-1; tentatively, D is TRBD1 (6 bases). The CDR3 covers 15 residues. V lost 4 bases to trimming and J lost 1 base, with 14 bases between them. Germline loops: CDR1 SGHRS, CDR2 YFSETQ. CDR3 in amino acids: CASSETGLGNTEAFF. The CDR3 DNA reads as TGCGCCAGCAGCGAGACAGGCCTGGGGAACACTGAAGCTTTCTTT. Complete variable domain (other parts from reference TRBV5-1 and TRBJ1-1): KAGVTQTPRYLIKTRGQQVTLSCSPISGHRSVSWYQQTPGQGLQFLFEYFSETQRNKGNFPGRFSGRQFSNSRSEMNVSTLELGDSALYLCASSETGLGNTEAFFGQGTRLTVV.

The rearrangement links TRBV24-1 to TRBJ2-2, with TRBD2 as a possible D gene (6 bases). The germline CDR1 and CDR2 sequences are KGHDR and SFDVKD. Deletions cut 5 bases from V and 5 bases from J, with 14 bases between. The CDR3 runs 15 residues. The CDR3 DNA reads as TGTGCCACCAGTGGGAGGGCAGGGAGGACCGGGGAGCTGTTTTTT. Residues: CATSGRAGRTGELFF.

The chain carries TRBV5-1 and TRBJ1-1, with 7 bases identical to TRBD1. This CDR3 has 14 residues. Germline CDR1 and CDR2: SGHRS and YFSETQ. The ends lost 4 bases at V and 3 bases at J; junction bases unmatched: 6. In nucleotides, the CDR3 is TGCGCCAGCAGCGGAGGGACAGAGTACACTGAAGCTTTCTTT. This sequence encodes CASSGGTEYTEAFF. The whole variable domain, remainder taken from reference TRBV5-1 and TRBJ1-1, is KAGVTQTPRYLIKTRGQQVTLSCSPISGHRSVSWYQQTPGQGLQFLFEYFSETQRNKGNFPGRFSGRQFSNSRSEMNVSTLELGDSALYLCASSGGTEYTEAFFGQGTRLTVV.

This clone was found once. The chain joins TRBV20-1 to TRBJ1-2; D call uncertain. V was cut by 3 bases and J by 0 bases, with 11 bases left in between. The germline CDR1 and CDR2 sequences are DFQATT and SNEGSKA (reference sequence). The CDR3 consists of 14 residues. This CDR3 is CSASADRTNYGYTF. Here the CDR3 DNA reads TGCAGTGCTAGTGCCGACCGAACTAACTATGGCTACACCTTC.

DNA of the CDR3: TGTGCCAGCAGTTTTTTAGGTGGCTCCTACGAGCAGTACTTC. Its protein product is CASSFLGGSYEQYF. This rearrangement joins TRBV28 to TRBJ2-7; D unclear. V gave up 3 bases and J gave up 0 bases, with 9 bases separating them. Germline CDR1 and CDR2: MDHEN and SYDVKM. The CDR3 is 14 residues long. Combining the CDR3 with reference TRBV28 and TRBJ2-7 gives the whole variable domain DVKVTQSSRYLVKRTGEKVFLECVQDMDHENMFWYRQDPGLGLRLIYFSYDVKMKEKGDIPEGYSVSREKKERFSLILESASTNQTSMYLCASSFLGGSYEQYFGPGTRLTVT.

The chain has TRBV3-1 (or the pseudogene TRBV3-2) and TRBJ1-6; D possibly corresponds to TRBD1 (6 bases). V was shortened by 5 bases and J by 8 bases, with 13 bases between the two germline ends. CDR3 length: 14 amino acids. The V gene's germline CDR1 is LGHDT and CDR2 YNNKEL (reference sequence). As DNA, the CDR3 is TGTGCCAGCAGCTACGGGGGCGCGGATTCACCCCTCCACTTT. Residues: CASSYGGADSPLHF.

The chain employs TRBV28 and TRBJ2-7, with TRBD1 matching over 8 bases. This CDR3 is 13 amino acids long. After removal of 6 bases from V and 2 bases from J, the junction contained 3 bases not matched to a gene. The V gene's germline CDR1 is MDHEN and CDR2 SYDVKM. The CDR3 nucleotides read TGTGCCAGCAGGACAGGGGACCCCTACGAGCAGTACTTC. It codes for CASRTGDPYEQYF.

The chain joins TRBV5-4 to TRBJ2-1; D ambiguous. The CDR3 has 13 amino acids. In germline, CDR1 is SGHNT, CDR2 YYREEE (reference sequence). The ends were cut back, 0 bases at V and 3 bases at J, with 4 bases in the middle. CDR3 in DNA: TGTGCCAGCAGCTTGGACAACTACAATGAGCAGTTCTTC. Translating gives CASSLDNYNEQFF.

The rearrangement uses TRBV7-9 and TRBJ2-5; D uncertain. This CDR3 has 14 residues. The V gene's germline CDR1 is SEHNR and CDR2 FQNEAQ (reference sequence). V was pared by 2 bases and J by 4 bases, with 11 bases between. In DNA, the CDR3 is TGTGCCAGCAGCTTAAGGGCAGGCACAGAGACCCAGTACTTC. It codes for CASSLRAGTETQYF.

The chain couples TRBV28 to TRBJ1-1, with D perhaps matching TRBD1 (5 bases). V was shortened by 6 bases and J by 11 bases, with 22 bases between the two germline ends. This CDR3 has 14 amino acids. Germline CDR1 reads MDHEN; CDR2 reads SYDVKM. CDR3 coding DNA: TGTGCCAGCAGGCAATCCGGGACCCCAGGCGGGGCTTTCTTT. Translated: CASRQSGTPGGAFF.

J is TRBJ1-6 and V is TRBV3-1 (or the pseudogene TRBV3-2); D remains unclear. The V gene lost 3 bases and the J gene lost 7 bases, with 7 bases spanning the gap. Germline V gene lookup returns CDR1 LGHDT and CDR2 YNNKEL (reference sequence). This CDR3 spans 13 amino acids. The CDR3 reads CASSQIPNSPLHF. For the CDR3, the DNA is TGTGCCAGCAGCCAGATTCCCAATTCACCCCTCCACTTT.

The count of this clone is one. This sequence joins TRBV6-1 and TRBJ1-3, with a possible D match to TRBD1 (5 bases). Germline CDR1 MNHNS, CDR2 SASEGT. The CDR3 spans 15 residues. V was cut by 11 bases and J by 0 bases, with 17 bases left in between. The CDR3 region is CAAKRDGGSGNTIYF. The CDR3 DNA follows: TGTGCCGCTAAACGGGACGGGGGCTCTGGAAACACCATATATTTT.

The chain employs TRBV7-2 and TRBJ2-1; 8 nucleotides match TRBD2. This CDR3 comprises 14 residues. CDR1 SGHTA and CDR2 FQGNSA come from the germline V gene. J gave up 5 bases and V 6 bases, and 6 bases lay outside the gene matches. The CDR3 sequence: CASRREEYNNEQFF. CDR3 nucleotides: TGTGCCAGCAGGCGGGAGGAATACAACAATGAGCAGTTCTTC.

The chain has TRBV12-3 or TRBV12-4 and TRBJ1-2; unclear D gene. This CDR3 is 13 amino acids long. Trimming pared 5 bases from V and 5 bases from J, leaving 12 bases between. The CDR3 sequence: CASSPESSYGYTF. In DNA form, the CDR3 reads TGTGCCAGCAGTCCGGAAAGCAGTTATGGCTACACCTTC.

The rearrangement uses TRBV7-2 and TRBJ2-1; D is perhaps TRBD2 (5 bases). Trimming stripped 6 bases from V and 4 bases from J, with 16 bases between. Germline-derived CDR1 and CDR2 are SGHTA and FQGNSA. The CDR3 totals 15 residues. The CDR3 reads CASSPDFALYNEQFF. CDR3 nucleotides: TGTGCCAGCAGTCCGGACTTTGCCCTTTACAATGAGCAGTTCTTC.

The chain employs TRBV7-8 and TRBJ1-6; maybe TRBD1 (5 bases). The CDR3 is 13 amino acids. Germline V gene lookup returns CDR1 SGHVS and CDR2 FQNEAQ. V lost 6 bases, J lost 7 bases, and 10 bases lay in between. The CDR3 spells CASSAGWNSPLHF. In nucleotides, the CDR3 is TGTGCCAGCAGTGCAGGGTGGAATTCACCCCTCCACTTT.

The chain couples TRBV28 to TRBJ2-1; D remains ambiguous. The CDR3 is made up of 12 amino acids. Germline V gene data show CDR1 as MDHEN and CDR2 as SYDVKM. Trimming left V 5 bases short and J 10 bases short, with 12 bases between. The CDR3 reads CASSPPGGEQFF. CDR3 sequence (DNA): TGTGCCAGCAGTCCACCAGGCGGCGAGCAGTTCTTC.

The J gene is TRBJ2-3, the V gene TRBV18, with 7 bases identical to TRBD1. The CDR3 has 15 residues. V was pared by 4 bases and J by 3 bases, with 7 bases of the junction left unmatched. The germline V gene has CDR1 KGHSH and CDR2 LQKENI. CDR3 sequence: CASSLQGLVTDTQYF. For the CDR3, the DNA is TGTGCCAGCTCACTACAGGGGTTGGTGACAGATACGCAGTATTTT.